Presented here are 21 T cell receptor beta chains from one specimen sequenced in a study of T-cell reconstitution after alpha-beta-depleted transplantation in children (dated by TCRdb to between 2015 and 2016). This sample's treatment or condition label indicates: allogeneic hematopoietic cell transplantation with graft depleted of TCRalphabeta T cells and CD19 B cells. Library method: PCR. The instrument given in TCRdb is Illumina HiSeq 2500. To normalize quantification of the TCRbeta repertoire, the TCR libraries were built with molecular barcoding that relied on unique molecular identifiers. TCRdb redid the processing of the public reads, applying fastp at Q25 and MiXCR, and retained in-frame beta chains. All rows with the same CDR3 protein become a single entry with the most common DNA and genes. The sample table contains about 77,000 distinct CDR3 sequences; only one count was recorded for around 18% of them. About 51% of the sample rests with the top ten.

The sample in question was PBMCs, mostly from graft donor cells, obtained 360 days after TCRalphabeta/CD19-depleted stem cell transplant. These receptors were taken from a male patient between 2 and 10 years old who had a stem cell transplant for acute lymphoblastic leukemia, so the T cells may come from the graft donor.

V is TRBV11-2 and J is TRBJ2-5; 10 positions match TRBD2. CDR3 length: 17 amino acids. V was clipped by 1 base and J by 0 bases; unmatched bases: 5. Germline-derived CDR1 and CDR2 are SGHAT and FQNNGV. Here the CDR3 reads CASSLGSGRWYQETQYF. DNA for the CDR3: TGTGCCAGCAGCTTAGGTAGCGGGAGGTGGTACCAAGAGACCCAGTACTTC.

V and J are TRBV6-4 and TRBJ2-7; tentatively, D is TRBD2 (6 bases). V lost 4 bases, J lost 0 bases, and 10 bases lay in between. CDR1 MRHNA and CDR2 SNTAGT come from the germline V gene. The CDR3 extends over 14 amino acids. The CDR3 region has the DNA TGTGCCAGCAGTGGGGGGAGGAGCTCCTACGAGCAGTACTTC. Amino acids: CASSGGRSSYEQYF.

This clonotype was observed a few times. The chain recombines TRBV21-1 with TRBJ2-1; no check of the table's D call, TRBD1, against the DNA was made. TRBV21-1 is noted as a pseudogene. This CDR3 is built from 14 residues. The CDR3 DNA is TGTGCCAGCAGCGCCCCGGGACAGAGGAATGAGCAGTTCTTC. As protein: CASSAPGQRNEQFF.

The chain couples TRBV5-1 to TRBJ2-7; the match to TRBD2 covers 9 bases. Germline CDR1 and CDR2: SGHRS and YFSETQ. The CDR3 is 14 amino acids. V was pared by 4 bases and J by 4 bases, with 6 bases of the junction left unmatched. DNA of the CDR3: TGCGCCAGCAGCGGTAGCGGGAGTGTGTACGAGCAGTACTTC. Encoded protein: CASSGSGSVYEQYF.

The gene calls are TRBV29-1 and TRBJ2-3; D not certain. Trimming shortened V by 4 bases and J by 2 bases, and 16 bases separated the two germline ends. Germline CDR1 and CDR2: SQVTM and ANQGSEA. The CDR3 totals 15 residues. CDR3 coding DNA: TGCAGCGTTGCCGCCGATTTCGGCAACACAGATACGCAGTATTTT. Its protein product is CSVAADFGNTDTQYF.

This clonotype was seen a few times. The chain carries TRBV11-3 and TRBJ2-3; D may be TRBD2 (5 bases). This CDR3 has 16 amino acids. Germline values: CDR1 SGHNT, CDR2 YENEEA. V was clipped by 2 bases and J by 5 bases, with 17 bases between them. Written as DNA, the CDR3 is TGTGCCAGCAGCTTACGAGAGCGGCCCCTGGGAGATACGCAGTATTTT. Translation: CASSLRERPLGDTQYF.

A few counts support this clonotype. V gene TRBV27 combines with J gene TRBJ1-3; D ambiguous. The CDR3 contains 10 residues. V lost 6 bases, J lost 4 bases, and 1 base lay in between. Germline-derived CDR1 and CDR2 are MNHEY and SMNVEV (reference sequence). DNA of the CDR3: TGTGCCAGCAGAGGAAACACCATATATTTT. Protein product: CASRGNTIYF.

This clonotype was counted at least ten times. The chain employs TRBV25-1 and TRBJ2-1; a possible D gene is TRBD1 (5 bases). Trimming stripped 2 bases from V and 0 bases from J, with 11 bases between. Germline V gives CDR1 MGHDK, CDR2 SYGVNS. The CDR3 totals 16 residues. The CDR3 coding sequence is TGTGCCAGCAGTGAAGGACACAGTACCTCCTACAATGAGCAGTTCTTC. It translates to CASSEGHSTSYNEQFF. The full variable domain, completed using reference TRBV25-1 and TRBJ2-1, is EADIYQTPRYLVIGTGKKITLECSQTMGHDKMYWYQQDPGMELHLIHYSYGVNSTEKGDLSSESTVSRIRTEHFPLTLESARPSHTSQYLCASSEGHSTSYNEQFFGPGTRLTVL.

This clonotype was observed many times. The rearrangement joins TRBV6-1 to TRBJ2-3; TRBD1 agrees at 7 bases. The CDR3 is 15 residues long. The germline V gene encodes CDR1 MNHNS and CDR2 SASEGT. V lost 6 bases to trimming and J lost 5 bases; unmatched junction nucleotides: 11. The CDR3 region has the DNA TGTGCCAGCAGAGAACAGGGGAGTTGGGTAGATACGCAGTATTTT. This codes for CASREQGSWVDTQYF.

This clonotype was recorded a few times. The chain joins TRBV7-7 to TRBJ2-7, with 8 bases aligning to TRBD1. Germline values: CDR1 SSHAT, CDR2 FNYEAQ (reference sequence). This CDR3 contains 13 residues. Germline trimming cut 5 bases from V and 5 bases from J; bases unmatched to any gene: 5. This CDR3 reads CASSRTGLNEQYF. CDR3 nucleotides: TGTGCCAGCAGCCGGACAGGGTTGAACGAGCAGTACTTC.

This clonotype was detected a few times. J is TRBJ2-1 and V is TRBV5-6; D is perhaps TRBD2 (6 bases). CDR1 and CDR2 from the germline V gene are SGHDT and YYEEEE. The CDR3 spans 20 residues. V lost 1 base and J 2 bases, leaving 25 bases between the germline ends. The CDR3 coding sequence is TGTGCCAGCAGCTTGTCGGGACGTAGTGGCGGGAAGTGGACCTACAATGAGCAGTTCTTC. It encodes CASSLSGRSGGKWTYNEQFF.

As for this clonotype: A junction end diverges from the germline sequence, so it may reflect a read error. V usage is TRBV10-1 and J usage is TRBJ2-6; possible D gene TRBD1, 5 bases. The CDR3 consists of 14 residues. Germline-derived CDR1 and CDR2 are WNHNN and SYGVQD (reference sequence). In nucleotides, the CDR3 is TGCGCCAGCAGTGAGTCTTATGGGGCGAACGTCCTGACTTTC. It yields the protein CASSESYGANVLTF.

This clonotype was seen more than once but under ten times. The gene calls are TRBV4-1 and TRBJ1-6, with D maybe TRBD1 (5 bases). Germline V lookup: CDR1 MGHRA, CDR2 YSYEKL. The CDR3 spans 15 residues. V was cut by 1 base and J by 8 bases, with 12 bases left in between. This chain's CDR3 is CASSQGTGDYSPLHF. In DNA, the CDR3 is TGCGCCAGCAGCCAAGGGACGGGGGACTATTCACCCCTCCACTTT.

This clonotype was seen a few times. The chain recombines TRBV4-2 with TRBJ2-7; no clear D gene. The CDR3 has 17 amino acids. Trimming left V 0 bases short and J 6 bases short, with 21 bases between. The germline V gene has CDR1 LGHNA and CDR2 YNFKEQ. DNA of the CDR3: TGTGCCAGCAGCCAAGATTTGCCCGGGCTTGGCAAATTCGAGCAGTACTTC. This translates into CASSQDLPGLGKFEQYF.

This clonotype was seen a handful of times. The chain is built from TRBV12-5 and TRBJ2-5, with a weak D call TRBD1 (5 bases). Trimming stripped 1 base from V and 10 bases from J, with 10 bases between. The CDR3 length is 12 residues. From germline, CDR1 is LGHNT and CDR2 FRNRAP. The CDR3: CASGLDLGDQYF. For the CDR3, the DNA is TGTGCTAGTGGTTTGGACCTAGGGGACCAGTACTTC.

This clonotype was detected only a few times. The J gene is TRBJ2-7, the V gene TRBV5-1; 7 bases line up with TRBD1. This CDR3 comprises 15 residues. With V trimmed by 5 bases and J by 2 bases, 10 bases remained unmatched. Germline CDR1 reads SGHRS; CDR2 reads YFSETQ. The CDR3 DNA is TGCGCCAGCAGGCATCGGAGGACAGGAGCCTACGAGCAGTACTTC. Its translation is CASRHRRTGAYEQYF.

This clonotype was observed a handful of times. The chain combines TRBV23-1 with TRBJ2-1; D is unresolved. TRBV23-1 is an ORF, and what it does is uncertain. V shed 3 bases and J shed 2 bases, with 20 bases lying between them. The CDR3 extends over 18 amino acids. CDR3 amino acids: CASSHVIPSPKAYNEQFF. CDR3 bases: TGCGCCAGCAGTCATGTTATCCCGTCCCCAAAGGCCTACAATGAGCAGTTCTTC.

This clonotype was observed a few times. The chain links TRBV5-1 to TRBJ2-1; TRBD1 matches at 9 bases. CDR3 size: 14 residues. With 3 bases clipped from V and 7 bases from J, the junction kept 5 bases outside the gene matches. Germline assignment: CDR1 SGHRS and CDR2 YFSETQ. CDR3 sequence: CASSWGQGVNEQFF. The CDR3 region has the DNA TGCGCCAGCAGCTGGGGACAGGGAGTGAATGAGCAGTTCTTC.

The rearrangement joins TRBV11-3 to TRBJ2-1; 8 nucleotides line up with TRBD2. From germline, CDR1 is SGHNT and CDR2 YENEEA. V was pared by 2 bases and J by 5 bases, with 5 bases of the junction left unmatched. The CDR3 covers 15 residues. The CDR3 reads CASSLSGTRDNEQFF. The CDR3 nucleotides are TGTGCCAGCAGCTTATCAGGGACTAGGGACAATGAGCAGTTCTTC.

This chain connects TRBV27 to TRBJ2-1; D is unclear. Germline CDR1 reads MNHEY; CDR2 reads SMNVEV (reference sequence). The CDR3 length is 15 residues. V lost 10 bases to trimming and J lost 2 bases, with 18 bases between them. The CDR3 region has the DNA TGTGCCAACGCCCGATGGGGTAGGACCTACAATGAGCAGTTCTTC. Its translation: CANARWGRTYNEQFF.

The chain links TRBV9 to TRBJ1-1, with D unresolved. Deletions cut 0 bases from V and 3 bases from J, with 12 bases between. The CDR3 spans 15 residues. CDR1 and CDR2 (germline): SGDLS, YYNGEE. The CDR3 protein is CASSVGGRRDTEAFF. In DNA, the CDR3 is TGTGCCAGCAGCGTAGGGGGAAGGAGGGACACTGAAGCTTTCTTT.